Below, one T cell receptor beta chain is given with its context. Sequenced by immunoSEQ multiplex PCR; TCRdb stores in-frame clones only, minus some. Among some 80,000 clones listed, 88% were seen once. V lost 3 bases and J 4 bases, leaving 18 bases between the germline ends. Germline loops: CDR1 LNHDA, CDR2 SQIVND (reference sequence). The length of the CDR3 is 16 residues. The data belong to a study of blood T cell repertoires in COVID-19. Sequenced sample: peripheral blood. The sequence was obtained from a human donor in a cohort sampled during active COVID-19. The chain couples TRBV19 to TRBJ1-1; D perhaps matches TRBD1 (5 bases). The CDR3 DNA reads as TGTGCCAGTAGTATTAGTAATAGGGGCTCTAGCACTGAAGCTTTCTTT. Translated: CASSISNRGSSTEAFF.